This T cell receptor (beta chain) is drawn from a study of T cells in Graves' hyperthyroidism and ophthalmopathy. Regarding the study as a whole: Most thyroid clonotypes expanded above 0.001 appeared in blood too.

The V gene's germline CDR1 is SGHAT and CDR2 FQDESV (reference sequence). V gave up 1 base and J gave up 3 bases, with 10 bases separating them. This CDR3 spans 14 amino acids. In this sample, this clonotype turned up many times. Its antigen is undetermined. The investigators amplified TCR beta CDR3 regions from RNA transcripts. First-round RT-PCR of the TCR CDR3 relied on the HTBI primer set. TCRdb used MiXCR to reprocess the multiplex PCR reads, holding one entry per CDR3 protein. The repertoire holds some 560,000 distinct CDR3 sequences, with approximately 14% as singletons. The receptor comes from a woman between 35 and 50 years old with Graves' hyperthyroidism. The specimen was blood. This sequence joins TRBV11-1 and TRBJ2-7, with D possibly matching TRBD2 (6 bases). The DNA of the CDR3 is TGTGCCAGCAGCTTAGAATTCGGGGGCTACGAGCAGTACTTC. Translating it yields CASSLEFGGYEQYF.